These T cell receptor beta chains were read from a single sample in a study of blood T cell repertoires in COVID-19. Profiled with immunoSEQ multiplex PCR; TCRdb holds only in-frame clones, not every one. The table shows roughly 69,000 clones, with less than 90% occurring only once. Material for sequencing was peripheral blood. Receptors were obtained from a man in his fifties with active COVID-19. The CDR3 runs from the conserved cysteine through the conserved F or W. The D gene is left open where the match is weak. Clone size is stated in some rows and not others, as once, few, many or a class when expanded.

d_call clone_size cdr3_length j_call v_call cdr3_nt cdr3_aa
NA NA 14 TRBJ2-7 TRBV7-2 TGTGCCAGCAGCTTAGGCGGCTACCACTACGAGCAGTACTTC CASSLGGYHYEQYF
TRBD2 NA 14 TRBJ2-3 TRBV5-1 TGCGCCAGCGGTAGCGGGTATAGCACAGATACGCAGTATTTT CASGSGYSTDTQYF
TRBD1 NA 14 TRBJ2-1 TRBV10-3 TGTGCCATCAAGGACAGGGGGGAGATCAATGAGCAGTTCTTC CAIKDRGEINEQFF
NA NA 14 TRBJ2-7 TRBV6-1 TGTGCCAGCAGTGACCGCCGGTGGTCCTACGAGCAGTACTTC CASSDRRWSYEQYF
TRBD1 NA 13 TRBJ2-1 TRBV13 TGTGCCAGCAGCCTATGGGACAGCCCGAATCAGTTCTTC CASSLWDSPNQFF
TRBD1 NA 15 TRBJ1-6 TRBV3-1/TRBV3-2 TGTGCCAGCAGATACAGCGACAGGGAAAATTCACCCCTCCACTTT CASRYSDRENSPLHF
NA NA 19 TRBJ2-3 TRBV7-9 TGTGCCAGCAGCTTACTCCAAGCGGACAGTGGGGTAGGCACAGATACGCAGTATTTT CASSLLQADSGVGTDTQYF
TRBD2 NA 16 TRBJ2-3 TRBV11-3 TGTGCCAGCAGCACCGGGACTAGCGGGAGCACAGATACGCAGTATTTT CASSTGTSGSTDTQYF
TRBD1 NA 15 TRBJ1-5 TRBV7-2 TGTGCCAGCAGCCCGGGACAGGCGAACAATCAGCCCCAGCATTTT CASSPGQANNQPQHF
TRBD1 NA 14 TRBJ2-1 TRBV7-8 TGTGCCAGCAGCCGGACAGGGGGTATAGATGAGCAGTTCTTC CASSRTGGIDEQFF
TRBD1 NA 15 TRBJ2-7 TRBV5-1 TGCGCCAGCAGCTCGTTAGGACAGGTGCACTACGAGCAGTACTTC CASSSLGQVHYEQYF
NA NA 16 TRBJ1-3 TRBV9 TGTGCCAGCAGCGTAGCTACGGCCAGGGTCGGAAACACCATATATTTT CASSVATARVGNTIYF
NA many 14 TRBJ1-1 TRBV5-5 TGTGCCAGCAACCTAGGGGGGGTCAGTACTGAAGCTTTCTTT CASNLGGVSTEAFF
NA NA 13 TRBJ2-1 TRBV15 TGTGCCACCAGCAGACCCGGCCCGGGGGAGCAGTTCTTC CATSRPGPGEQFF
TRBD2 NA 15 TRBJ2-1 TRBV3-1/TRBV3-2 TGTGCCAGCAGCTTAGCGGGAGGTTCCTACAATGAGCAGTTCTTC CASSLAGGSYNEQFF
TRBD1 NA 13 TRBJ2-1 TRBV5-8 TGTGCCAGCCGACAGGGGATTGGAAATGAGCAGTTCTTC CASRQGIGNEQFF
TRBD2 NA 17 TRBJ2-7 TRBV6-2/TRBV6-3 TGTGCCAGCAGTCAGACTTCAGCGGGAGGGCCGATCTACGAGCAGTACTTC CASSQTSAGGPIYEQYF
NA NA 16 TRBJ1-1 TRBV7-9 TGTGCCAGCACCCAGCGGGGGGGCGAGGGGAACACTGAAGCTTTCTTT CASTQRGGEGNTEAFF
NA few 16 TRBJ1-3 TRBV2 TGTGCCAGCAGTGAAGACCAGAGGCATTCTGGAAACACCATATATTTT CASSEDQRHSGNTIYF
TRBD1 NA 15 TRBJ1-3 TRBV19 TGTGCCAGTATTGGGACAGGGGTATCTGGAAACACCATATATTTT CASIGTGVSGNTIYF
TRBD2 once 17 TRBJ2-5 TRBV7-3 TGTGCCAGCAGCTTATTCCCTAGCGGGAGTTCGAAGGAGACCCAGTACTTC CASSLFPSGSSKETQYF
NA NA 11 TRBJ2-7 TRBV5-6 TGTGCCAGCAGCTTGTTCAACGAGCAGTACTTC CASSLFNEQYF
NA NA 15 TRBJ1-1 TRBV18 TGTGCCAGCTCACTTATGGGGGGAACGAACACTGAAGCTTTCTTT CASSLMGGTNTEAFF
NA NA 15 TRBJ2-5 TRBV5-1 TGCGCCAGCAGCCGAGGGGCAGGGGTACAAGAGACCCAGTACTTC CASSRGAGVQETQYF
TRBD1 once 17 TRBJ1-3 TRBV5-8 TGTGCCAGTTACCGGGACAGGGGTCATTTTACCGGAAACACCATATATTTT CASYRDRGHFTGNTIYF
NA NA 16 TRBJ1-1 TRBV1 TGCACCAGCCTTCCCAACACCATTTTCGGGGGCACTGAAGCTTTCTTT CTSLPNTIFGGTEAFF
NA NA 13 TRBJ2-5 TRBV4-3 TGCGCCAGCAGCCAAGTACTACGGGAGACCCAGTACTTC CASSQVLRETQYF
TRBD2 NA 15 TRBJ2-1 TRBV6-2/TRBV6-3 TGTGCCAGCAGCGAACTGGGACTAGCATACGGTGAGCAGTTCTTC CASSELGLAYGEQFF
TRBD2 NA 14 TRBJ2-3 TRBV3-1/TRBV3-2 TGTGCCAGCAGCCAAAGAGCGGGGTTGGATACGCAGTATTTT CASSQRAGLDTQYF
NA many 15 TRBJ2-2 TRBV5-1 TGCGCCAGCAGCTGGAGGGACTTCAACACCGGGGAGCTGTTTTTT CASSWRDFNTGELFF
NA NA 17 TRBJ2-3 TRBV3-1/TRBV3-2 TGTGCCAGCAGCCAAGAGGGGGGGCCGGGCCGGATGAATACGCAGTATTTT CASSQEGGPGRMNTQYF
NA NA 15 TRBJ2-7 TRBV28 TGTGCCACCTTCTTACAGGGCCCATTTTCCTACGAGCAGTACTTC CATFLQGPFSYEQYF
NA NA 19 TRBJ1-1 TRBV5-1 TGCGCCAGCAGCTTGTGGAAAAGGCAGGGTGGTGGGGTTGCGGCTGAAGCTTTCTTT CASSLWKRQGGGVAAEAFF
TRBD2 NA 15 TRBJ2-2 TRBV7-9 TGTGCCAGCAGCTGGGGGGGGATTCCCACCGGGGAGCTGTTTTTT CASSWGGIPTGELFF
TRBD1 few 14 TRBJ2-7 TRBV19 TGTGCCAGTAGTGTCCTCGGGACAGGGAGCGAGCAGTACTTC CASSVLGTGSEQYF
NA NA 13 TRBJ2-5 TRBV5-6 TGTGCCAGCAGCTTTTGGGGCCCGGAGACCCAGTACTTC CASSFWGPETQYF
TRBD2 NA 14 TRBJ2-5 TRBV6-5 TGTGCCAGCTCTGGGGGACTAGGACAAGAGACCCAGTACTTC CASSGGLGQETQYF
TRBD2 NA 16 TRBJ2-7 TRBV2 TGTGCCAGCAGTGAGGGAGGCGGGACTAGCGGGAGAGAGCAGTACTTC CASSEGGGTSGREQYF
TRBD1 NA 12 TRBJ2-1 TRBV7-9 TGTGCCAGCACCCAGGGGGAGCGTGAGCAGTTCTTC CASTQGEREQFF
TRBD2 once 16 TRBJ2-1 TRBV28 TGTGCCAGCAGTTTCCTCCTAGCGGGAGGCTACAATGAGCAGTTCTTC CASSFLLAGGYNEQFF
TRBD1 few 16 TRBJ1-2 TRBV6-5 TGTGCCAGCAGTTACTTCAGACAGGGATCGTGGTATGGCTACACCTTC CASSYFRQGSWYGYTF
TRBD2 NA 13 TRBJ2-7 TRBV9 TGTGCCAGCAGCCCAGGCGGGAGCTACGAGCAGTACTTC CASSPGGSYEQYF
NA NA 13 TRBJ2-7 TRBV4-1 TGCGCCAGCAGCCAAATACAGAGCTACGAGCAGTACTTC CASSQIQSYEQYF
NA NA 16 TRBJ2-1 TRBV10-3 TGTGCCATCAGTGAGTCTCGGAGCGGCTCCTACAATGAGCAGTTCTTC CAISESRSGSYNEQFF
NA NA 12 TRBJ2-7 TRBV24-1 TGTGCCACCAGTGAGACCGGGGGCGAGCAGTACTTC CATSETGGEQYF
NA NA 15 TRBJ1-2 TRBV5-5 TGTGCCAGCAGCTTGAAATCAGGTTCGCTCTATGGCTACACCTTC CASSLKSGSLYGYTF
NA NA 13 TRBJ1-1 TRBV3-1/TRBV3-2 TGTGCCAGCAGCCGGGACATAAACACTGAAGCTTTCTTT CASSRDINTEAFF
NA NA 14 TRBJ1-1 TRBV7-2 TGTGCCAGCAGCTTATACGGAGGGGACACTGAAGCTTTCTTT CASSLYGGDTEAFF
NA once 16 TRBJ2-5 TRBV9 TGTGCCAGCAGCCCGCTACCGGGACTGGGGGTCGAGACCCAGTACTTC CASSPLPGLGVETQYF
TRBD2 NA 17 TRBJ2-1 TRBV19 TGTGCCAGTAGTATTAGGACTAGCGGGTTATTCGACAATGAGCAGTTCTTC CASSIRTSGLFDNEQFF